This entry lists 9 T cell receptor beta chains sequenced from one sample in a study of T cell responses to AZD1222 COVID-19 vaccine. Some clones are missing from TCRdb's copy, which holds only in-frame ones; the method was immunoSEQ multiplex PCR. The sample lists 200,000 to 250,000 clones, under 95% occurring once. Source: peripheral blood, taken on day 0 of MenACWY control vaccination. These receptors originate from an adult in good health.

The chain couples TRBV13 to TRBJ1-3; D remains unclear. The CDR3 consists of 17 residues. CDR1 is PRHDT, CDR2 FYEKMQ, per germline (reference sequence). Trimming took 0 bases from V and 2 from J, leaving 14 bases between them. The CDR3 loop is CASSLGGPPRPGNTIYF. The DNA for the CDR3 is TGTGCCAGCAGCTTAGGCGGGCCTCCGCGGCCTGGAAACACCATATATTTT.

V and J are TRBV19 and TRBJ1-2, with 9 positions matching TRBD1. The CDR3 loop spans 14 amino acids. Per germline, CDR1 LNHDA and CDR2 SQIVND (reference sequence). V shed 3 bases, J shed 7 bases, and the junction held 6 bases outside the gene matches. CDR3 amino acids: CASSIGTGSAGYTF. CDR3 in DNA: TGTGCCAGTAGTATCGGGACAGGGTCGGCTGGCTACACCTTC.

The rearrangement joins TRBV13 to TRBJ1-2; 7 bases line up with TRBD1. Germline V CDR1 and CDR2: PRHDT, FYEKMQ (reference sequence). Trimming at V came to 5 bases and at J to 6 bases, leaving 15 bases not matched to a gene. This CDR3 spans 16 amino acids. CDR3 DNA sequence: TGTGCCAGCAGCCCTTCGACAGGGTTACTTGTTGATGGCTACACCTTC. Its translation is CASSPSTGLLVDGYTF.

Here the CDR3 DNA reads TGTGCCAGCTCACCGCGGGAAGGCCGAAGTGAAAAACTGTTTTTT. It yields the protein CASSPREGRSEKLFF. The rearrangement links TRBV18 to TRBJ1-4, with unresolved D. The CDR3 has 15 amino acids. The germline V and J ends were trimmed by 3 bases and 7 bases, with 15 bases remaining between them. Germline CDR1 and CDR2: KGHSH and LQKENI.

This clone has just one count. This chain links TRBV7-8 with TRBJ2-6; D ambiguous. The V gene's germline CDR1 is SGHVS and CDR2 FQNEAQ. The V gene lost 0 bases and the J gene lost 2 bases, with 8 bases spanning the gap. CDR3 length: 16 amino acids. CDR3 DNA sequence: TGTGCCAGCAGCTTAGCTACTGGCGCTGGGGCCAACGTCCTGACTTTC. It encodes CASSLATGAGANVLTF.

The chain couples TRBV15 to TRBJ1-5; 7 nucleotides match TRBD1. This CDR3 has 15 amino acids. V trimming: 4 bases; J trimming: 2 bases; junction bases outside the gene matches: 5. CDR1 and CDR2 from the germline V gene are LNHNV and YYDKDF (reference sequence). CDR3 nucleotide sequence: TGTGCCACCAGCAAGTTAGGGACAGGCAATCAGCCCCAGCATTTT. Protein sequence: CATSKLGTGNQPQHF.

J is TRBJ1-2 and V is TRBV5-1, with 9 bases that match TRBD1. There are 16 residues in the CDR3. From germline, CDR1 is SGHRS and CDR2 YFSETQ. Trimming cost V 2 bases and J 3 bases; bases outside gene matches: 8. CDR3 nucleotides: TGCGCCAGCAGCTTACATCCGGGACAGGGATACTATGGCTACACCTTC. Its translation: CASSLHPGQGYYGYTF.

V and J are TRBV6-2 or TRBV6-3 and TRBJ1-2, with TRBD1 as a possible D gene (6 bases). Germline V gene lookup returns CDR1 MNHEY and CDR2 SVGEGT. Trimming removed 4 bases from V and 3 bases from J, with 9 bases in between. This CDR3 contains 13 residues. CDR3 nucleotide sequence: TGTGCCAGCAGTTCAGGGGCGCACTATGGCTACACCTTC. Its translation is CASSSGAHYGYTF.

This clone was recorded once. The chain uses TRBV3-1 (or the pseudogene TRBV3-2) and TRBJ1-1, with D possibly being TRBD1 (5 bases). Germline loops: CDR1 LGHDT, CDR2 YNNKEL (reference sequence). Trimming took 3 bases from V and 5 from J, leaving 19 bases between them. The CDR3 is 16 residues long. CDR3 protein: CASSQGGINVGTEAFF. The CDR3 DNA is TGTGCCAGCAGCCAGGGGGGGATCAACGTCGGGACTGAAGCTTTCTTT.